The 4 T cell receptor beta chains given below trace back to one sample, sequenced in a study of T cells in women clearing cervical HPV infection. Data came from immunoSEQ multiplex PCR; TCRdb stores just in-frame clones and leaves some out. The sample has approximately 35,000 clones. The sequencing input was blood buffy coat. The receptors shown here come from a woman aged 18-70 years with a cervical HPV16 infection that either progressed to CIN3+ or cleared (not recorded which).

In regard to this clone: The sequence runs out 3 residues before the end of the CDR3; the remainder is reconstructed from the germline J gene. The rearrangement links TRBV20-1 to TRBJ2-7; TRBD2 agrees at 7 bases. Looked up from germline, CDR1 is DFQATT and CDR2 is SNEGSKA (reference sequence). The CDR3 is 15 amino acids. After removal of 0 bases from V and 0 bases from J, the junction contained 5 bases not matched to a gene. CDR3 sequence reads: CSARDQAGLSYEQYF. CDR3 DNA, as far as it was read: TGCAGTGCTAGAGATCAAGCGGGGCTCTCCTACGAG.

As to this clone: The CDR3 end lies 3 residues beyond the end of the read and is filled in from the germline J gene. The V call is TRBV30, the J call TRBJ1-6; D may be TRBD1 (5 bases). The germline V and J ends were trimmed by 5 bases and 10 bases, with 15 bases remaining between them. Germline lookup yields CDR1 GTSNPN and CDR2 SVGIG (reference sequence). CDR3 size: 13 residues. The DNA read from the CDR3 is TGTGCCTGGCTAGGGCAGGGAGGATCACCC. Protein product: CAWLGQGGSP. The entire CDR3 sequence reads CAWLGQGGSPLHF.

Of note for this clone: The read is 3 residues too short to cover the CDR3 end, so that end is filled in from the germline J gene. The chain carries TRBV4-2 and TRBJ1-2; D call uncertain. Per germline, CDR1 LGHNA and CDR2 YNFKEQ. The CDR3 is 17 residues long. The sequenced part of the CDR3 DNA is TGTGCCAGCAGCCAAGAGCACGCGGGAGGCCCCACAGATACC. This encodes CASSQEHAGGPTDT. The full CDR3 protein reads CASSQEHAGGPTDTYTF.

Partial CDR3 DNA: TGTGCCGTCCTCGGGACTTCAAATGAG. This translates into CAVLGTSNE. The whole CDR3 protein reads CAVLGTSNEQFF. V and J are TRBV10-3 and TRBJ2-1; a weak D match, TRBD2 (6 bases). The read finishes 3 residues shy of the CDR3 end, and the germline J gene is used to complete it. The CDR3 loop spans 12 amino acids. Looked up from germline, CDR1 is ENHRY and CDR2 is SYGVKD. Between the trimmed V and J ends, which lost 11 bases and 7 bases, there was a span of 15 bases.